Shown below are 4 T cell receptor beta chains from a single sample sequenced in a study of CD8+ T cells in alopecia areata. Sample treatment: oral pan-JAK inhibitor, 5-10 mg twice daily. The sequencing template was cDNA reverse transcribed from extracted RNA. Only in-frame clones appear in the TCRdb table, and some are missing; sequencing was by immunoSEQ multiplex PCR. The sample carries about 120,000 clones, more than 40% recorded once. This specimen consisted of CD4+ T cells sorted from blood, obtained at week 4, from a patient treated with tofacitinib. Receptors originate from a human donor with alopecia areata.

The DNA for the CDR3 is TGTGCCAGTAGCACGACAGGGCAATACGAGCAGTACTTC. This codes for CASSTTGQYEQYF. The rearrangement links TRBV19 to TRBJ2-7, with TRBD1 matching 7 bases. The CDR3 totals 13 residues. In germline, CDR1 is LNHDA, CDR2 SQIVND (reference sequence). The trim removed 6 bases at V and 4 bases at J, leaving 6 bases unmatched.

The CDR3 region is CSVERQGKGTDTQYF. The CDR3 DNA follows: TGCAGCGTTGAAAGACAGGGGAAGGGCACAGATACGCAGTATTTT. The chain has TRBV29-1 and TRBJ2-3; the match to TRBD1 covers 8 bases. The junction had 5 bases not matched to a gene; V was cut back by 2 bases and J by 1 base. Looked up from germline, CDR1 is SQVTM and CDR2 is ANQGSEA. CDR3 length: 15 amino acids.

This clone was observed a handful of times. This rearrangement joins TRBV13 to TRBJ2-7; a weak D match, TRBD2 (6 bases). Germline V gene lookup returns CDR1 PRHDT and CDR2 FYEKMQ (reference sequence). Trimming pared 3 bases from V and 4 bases from J, leaving 10 bases between. This CDR3 contains 13 residues. The CDR3, as DNA: TGTGCCAGCAGCTTGAGCCTAGCGTACGAGCAGTACTTC. The encoded protein is CASSLSLAYEQYF.

This clone was seen more than once but under ten times. The CDR3 protein is CSAGGTGGPRSYEQYF. CDR3 DNA sequence: TGCAGCGCCGGGGGGACAGGGGGCCCTAGGTCCTACGAGCAGTACTTC. This chain joins TRBV29-1 and TRBJ2-7, with 12 nucleotides matching TRBD1. Germline loops: CDR1 SQVTM, CDR2 ANQGSEA. V lost 7 bases, J lost 1 base, and 11 bases stayed unmatched. This CDR3 spans 16 amino acids.